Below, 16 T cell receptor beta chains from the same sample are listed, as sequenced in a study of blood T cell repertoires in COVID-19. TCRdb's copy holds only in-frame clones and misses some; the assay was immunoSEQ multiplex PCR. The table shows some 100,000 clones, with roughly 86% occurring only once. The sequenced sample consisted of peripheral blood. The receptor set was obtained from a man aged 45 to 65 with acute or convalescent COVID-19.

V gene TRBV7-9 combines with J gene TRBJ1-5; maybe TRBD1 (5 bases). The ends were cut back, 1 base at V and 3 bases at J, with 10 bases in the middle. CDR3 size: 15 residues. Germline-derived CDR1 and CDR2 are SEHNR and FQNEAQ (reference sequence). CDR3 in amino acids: CASSLDGGNNQPQHF. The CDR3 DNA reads TGTGCCAGCAGCTTAGACGGGGGGAACAATCAGCCCCAGCATTTT.

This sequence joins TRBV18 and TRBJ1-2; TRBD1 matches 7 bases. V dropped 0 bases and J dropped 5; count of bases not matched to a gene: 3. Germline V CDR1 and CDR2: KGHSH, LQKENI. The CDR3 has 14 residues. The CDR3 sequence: CASSPPGQPYGYTF. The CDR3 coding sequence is TGTGCCAGCTCACCACCGGGACAGCCTTATGGCTACACCTTC.

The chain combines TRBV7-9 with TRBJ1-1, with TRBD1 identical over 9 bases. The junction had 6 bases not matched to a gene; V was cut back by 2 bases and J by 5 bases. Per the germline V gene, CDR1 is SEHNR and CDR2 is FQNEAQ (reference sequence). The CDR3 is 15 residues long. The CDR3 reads CASSLRGQGITEAFF. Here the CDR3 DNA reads TGTGCCAGCAGCTTAAGGGGACAGGGTATTACTGAAGCTTTCTTT.

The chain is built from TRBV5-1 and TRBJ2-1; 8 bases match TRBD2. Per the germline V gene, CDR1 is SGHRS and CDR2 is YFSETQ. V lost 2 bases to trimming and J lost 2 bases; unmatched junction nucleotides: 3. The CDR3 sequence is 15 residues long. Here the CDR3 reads CASSFAGGAYNEQFF. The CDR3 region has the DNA TGCGCCAGCAGCTTCGCGGGAGGAGCCTACAATGAGCAGTTCTTC.

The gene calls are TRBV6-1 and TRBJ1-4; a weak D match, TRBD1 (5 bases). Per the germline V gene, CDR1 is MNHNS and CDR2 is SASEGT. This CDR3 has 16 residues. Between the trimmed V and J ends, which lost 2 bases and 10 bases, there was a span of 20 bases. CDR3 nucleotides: TGTGCCAGCAGTGAAATTTTTCCGGCAGGCGGGGGAAAACTGTTTTTT. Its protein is CASSEIFPAGGGKLFF.

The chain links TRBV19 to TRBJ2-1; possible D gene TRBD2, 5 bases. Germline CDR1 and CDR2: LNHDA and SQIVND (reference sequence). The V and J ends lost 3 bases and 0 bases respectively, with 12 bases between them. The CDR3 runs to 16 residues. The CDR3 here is CASSIGRTSSYNEQFF. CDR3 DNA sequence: TGTGCCAGTAGTATCGGACGTACTAGCTCCTACAATGAGCAGTTCTTC.

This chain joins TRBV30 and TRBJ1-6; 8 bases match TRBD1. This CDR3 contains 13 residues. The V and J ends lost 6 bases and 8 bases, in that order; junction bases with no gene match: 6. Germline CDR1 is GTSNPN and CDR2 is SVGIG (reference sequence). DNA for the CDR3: TGTGCCTGTTCGGACAGGGAGGATTCACCCCTCCACTTT. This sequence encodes CACSDREDSPLHF.

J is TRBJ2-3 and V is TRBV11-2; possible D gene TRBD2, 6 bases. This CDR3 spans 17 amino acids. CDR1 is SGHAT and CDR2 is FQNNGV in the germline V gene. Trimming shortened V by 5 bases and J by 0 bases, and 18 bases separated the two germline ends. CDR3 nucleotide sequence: TGTGCCAGCAGCCCGCGGAGGGCCCCAGTTAGCACAGATACGCAGTATTTT. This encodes CASSPRRAPVSTDTQYF.

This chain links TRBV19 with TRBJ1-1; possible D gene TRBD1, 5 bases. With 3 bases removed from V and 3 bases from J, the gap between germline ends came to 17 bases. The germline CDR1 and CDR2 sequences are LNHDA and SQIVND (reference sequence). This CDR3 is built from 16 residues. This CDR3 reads CASSILRSGGYTEAFF. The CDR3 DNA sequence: TGTGCCAGTAGTATTTTGAGGTCCGGGGGATACACTGAAGCTTTCTTT. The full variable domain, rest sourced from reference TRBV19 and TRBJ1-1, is DGGITQSPKYLFRKEGQNVTLSCEQNLNHDAMYWYRQDPGQGLRLIYYSQIVNDFQKGDIAEGYSVSREKKESFPLTVTSAQKNPTAFYLCASSILRSGGYTEAFFGQGTRLTVV.

The CDR3 loop is CASSLSDFSEQYF. The CDR3 region has the DNA TGTGCCAGCAGCTTGTCAGACTTTAGCGAGCAGTACTTC. This chain uses TRBV7-9 with TRBJ2-7; no firm D call. The CDR3 totals 13 residues. Trimming cost V 3 bases and J 6 bases, with 12 bases left between them. Per the germline V gene, CDR1 is SEHNR and CDR2 is FQNEAQ (reference sequence).

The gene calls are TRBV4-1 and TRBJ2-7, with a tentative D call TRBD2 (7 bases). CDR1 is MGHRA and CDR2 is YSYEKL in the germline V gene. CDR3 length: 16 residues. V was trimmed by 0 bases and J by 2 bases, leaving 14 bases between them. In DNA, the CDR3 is TGCGCCAGCAGCCAAGATCTTCTAGGGGGGGCCTACGAGCAGTACTTC. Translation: CASSQDLLGGAYEQYF.

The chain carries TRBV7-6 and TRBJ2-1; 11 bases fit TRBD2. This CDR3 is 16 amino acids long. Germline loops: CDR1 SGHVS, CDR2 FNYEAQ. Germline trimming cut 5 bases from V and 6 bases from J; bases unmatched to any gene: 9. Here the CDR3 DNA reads TGTGCCAGCAGCCCCCAACTAGCGGGAGCGGGCAATGAGCAGTTCTTC. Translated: CASSPQLAGAGNEQFF.

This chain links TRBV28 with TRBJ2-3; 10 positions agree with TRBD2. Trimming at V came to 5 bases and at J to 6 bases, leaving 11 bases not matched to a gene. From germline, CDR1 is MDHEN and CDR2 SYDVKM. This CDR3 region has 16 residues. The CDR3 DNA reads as TGTGCCAGCAGTACGTATAGCGGGAGGCTCGGGGATACGCAGTATTTT. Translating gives CASSTYSGRLGDTQYF.

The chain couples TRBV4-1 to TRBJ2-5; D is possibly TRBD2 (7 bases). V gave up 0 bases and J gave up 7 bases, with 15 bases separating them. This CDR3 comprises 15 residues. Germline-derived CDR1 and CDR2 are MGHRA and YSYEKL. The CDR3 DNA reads TGCGCCAGCAGCCAAGAGGGGGGGGCGCCCGGGACCCAGTACTTC. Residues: CASSQEGGAPGTQYF.

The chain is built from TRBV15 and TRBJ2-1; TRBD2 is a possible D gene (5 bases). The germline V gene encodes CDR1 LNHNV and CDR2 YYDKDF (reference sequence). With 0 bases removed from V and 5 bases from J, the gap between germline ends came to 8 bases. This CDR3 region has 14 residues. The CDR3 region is CATSREGVDNEQFF. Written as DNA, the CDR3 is TGTGCCACCAGCAGAGAGGGAGTAGACAATGAGCAGTTCTTC.

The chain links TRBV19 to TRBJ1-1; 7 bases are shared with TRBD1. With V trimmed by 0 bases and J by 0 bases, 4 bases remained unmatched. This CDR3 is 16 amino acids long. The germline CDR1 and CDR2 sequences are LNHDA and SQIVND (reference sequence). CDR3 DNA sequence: TGTGCCAGTAGTATAGATCAGGGGGTCATGAACACTGAAGCTTTCTTT. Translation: CASSIDQGVMNTEAFF.